The source of this TCR beta chain is a study of liver allograft versus peripheral blood T cells. At the level of the study: Graft-liver T cell receptor repertoires were compared against recipient peripheral blood repertoires. General study points: Reportedly, the T cell receptor repertoires present inside liver allografts differed from those in peripheral blood.

This clonotype counts as medium-sized (0.01 to 0.1%). Its antigen is still unknown. TCRdb re-derived calls from the reads in MiXCR, one entry per CDR3 protein. The table lists just under 5,500 distinct CDR3 sequences, more than 15% of them singletons. V was trimmed by 6 bases and J by 7 bases, leaving 16 bases between them. The CDR3 spans 14 residues. The germline gives CDR1 MNHEY, CDR2 SVGEGT. This sequence was found in a human patient who had a liver transplant. Some T cells may be transferred from the graft donor. The rearrangement links TRBV6-2 or TRBV6-3 to TRBJ1-5; TRBD1 is a possible D gene (5 bases). Here the CDR3 DNA reads TGTGCCAGCAGCCCTCCGAGGGGTTACCAGCCCCAGCATTTT. Amino acids: CASSPPRGYQPQHF.